What follows are 21 T cell receptor beta chains derived from one specimen sequenced in a study of T cell repertoires in cytomegalovirus infection. TCRdb analysed the reads with MiXCR anew, one entry per CDR3 protein. Found here are fewer than 400,000 distinct CDR3 sequences, 15% to 20% of them singletons; the top ten hold 7.5% to 9.5%. Sequencing was done on a sample of PBMCs. The receptors here all came from a human donor in good health (CMV status not recorded). Some clones in this sample may be carry-over from other donors' samples.

This clonotype has just a few counts. The CDR3 bases are TGTGCCAGCAGCTTAGCTTATATCCGGGATGAGCAGTTCTTC. This sequence encodes CASSLAYIRDEQFF. This chain joins TRBV5-4 and TRBJ2-1; D gene ambiguous. The V and J ends lost 2 bases and 8 bases respectively, with 14 bases between them. CDR3 length: 14 amino acids. Germline CDR1 SGHNT, CDR2 YYREEE (reference sequence).

The chain couples TRBV9 to TRBJ1-1; D gene ambiguous. Germline loops: CDR1 SGDLS, CDR2 YYNGEE. The V and J ends lost 0 bases and 2 bases respectively, with 8 bases between them. The length of the CDR3 is 14 residues. CDR3 in amino acids: CASSVGMVNTEAFF. The CDR3 DNA reads as TGTGCCAGCAGCGTAGGTATGGTAAACACTGAAGCTTTCTTT. Looking up the rest from reference TRBV9 and TRBJ1-1 gives the full variable domain: DSGVTQTPKHLITATGQRVTLRCSPRSGDLSVYWYQQSLDQGLQFLIQYYNGEERAKGNILERFSAQQFPDLHSELNLSSLELGDSALYFCASSVGMVNTEAFFGQGTRLTVV.

In this sample, this clonotype turned up many times. This sequence joins TRBV7-2 and TRBJ2-3; 10 bases line up with TRBD2. Trimming took 2 bases from V and 3 from J; bases not matched to a gene: 5. Germline values: CDR1 SGHTA, CDR2 FQGNSA. The CDR3 is made up of 16 amino acids. The CDR3 DNA reads as TGTGCCAGCAGCTTAAGCGGGGGGGCGGGGACAGATACGCAGTATTTT. Translated: CASSLSGGAGTDTQYF.

This clonotype was observed a few times. This chain connects TRBV15 to TRBJ1-5; D is possibly TRBD1 (6 bases). The CDR3 is made up of 20 amino acids. The V end was cut by 0 bases, the J end by 2 bases, with 23 bases between. Germline CDR1 and CDR2: LNHNV and YYDKDF (reference sequence). The chain's CDR3 is CATSRDLVQGRVFGNQPQHF. As DNA, the CDR3 is TGTGCCACCAGCAGAGATCTCGTTCAGGGGCGGGTATTCGGCAATCAGCCCCAGCATTTT.

The chain links TRBV18 to TRBJ2-7; TRBD1 matches 11 bases. Germline V gene sequence: CDR1 KGHSH, CDR2 LQKENI. Trimming took 4 bases from V and 3 from J; bases not matched to a gene: 5. The CDR3 loop spans 15 amino acids. The CDR3 spells CASSQGQGVYYEQYF. Here the CDR3 DNA reads TGTGCCAGCTCACAGGGACAGGGGGTGTACTACGAGCAGTACTTC.

The table lists this clonotype with many counts. The V call is TRBV2, the J call TRBJ2-1; no definite D call. Per germline, CDR1 SNHLY and CDR2 FYNNEI. The CDR3 runs to 11 residues. Trimming cost V 6 bases and J 10 bases, with 10 bases left between them. Here the CDR3 DNA reads TGTGCCAGCAGCCTCAACGCCGAGCAGTTCTTC. This gives the protein CASSLNAEQFF.

The J gene is TRBJ2-1, the V gene TRBV20-1; a weak D match, TRBD2 (6 bases). In germline, CDR1 is DFQATT, CDR2 SNEGSKA (reference sequence). This CDR3 is 15 amino acids long. Trimming took 6 bases from V and 4 from J, leaving 19 bases between them. The CDR3 region is CSALPFRGSYNEQFF. In DNA form, the CDR3 reads TGCAGTGCCCTTCCCTTCCGGGGGTCATACAATGAGCAGTTCTTC.

In the case of this clonotype: A much more abundant neighbour one base away suggests this may be a read error. The chain uses TRBV5-4 and TRBJ2-1; D might be TRBD2 (6 bases). The end of the DNA fits TRBJ2-7 better, so the J call may be wrong. The CDR3 sequence is 13 residues long. Germline values: CDR1 SGHNT, CDR2 YYREEE (reference sequence). The DNA for the CDR3 is TGTGCCAGCAGCGTCCAACGGGAGTATGAGCAGTACTTC. Its translation: CASSVQREYEQYF.

The sample holds a few counts of this clonotype. The chain combines TRBV14 with TRBJ2-3, with D possibly TRBD1 on 5 matching bases. The CDR3 has 16 residues. V lost 4 bases and J 1 base, leaving 15 bases between the germline ends. Germline assignment: CDR1 SGHDN and CDR2 FVKESK. CDR3 nucleotides: TGTGCCAGCAGCCCCCTCCTGGGGCAAGGCACAGATACGCAGTATTTT. It encodes CASSPLLGQGTDTQYF.

There are a few counts of this clonotype. CDR3 sequence (DNA): TGTGCCAGCAGCTCGGGACAGGGGGCTGAAGCTTTCTTT. This translates into CASSSGQGAEAFF. This chain connects TRBV11-3 to TRBJ1-1, with 11 bases identical to TRBD1. The CDR3 loop spans 13 amino acids. Germline V gene sequence: CDR1 SGHNT, CDR2 YENEEA. V shed 4 bases, J shed 6 bases, and the junction held 1 base outside the gene matches.

The rearrangement uses TRBV7-8 and TRBJ1-2, with D uncertain. Between the trimmed V and J ends, which lost 3 bases and 4 bases, there was a span of 12 bases. CDR3 length equals 14 residues. Germline CDR1 SGHVS, CDR2 FQNEAQ. The CDR3 DNA follows: TGTGCCAGCAGCTTTGAAGGCAGGTCCTATGGCTACACCTTC. Its protein is CASSFEGRSYGYTF. Full variable domain (outside the CDR3, taken from reference TRBV7-8 and TRBJ1-2): GAGVSQSPRYKVAKRGQDVALRCDPISGHVSLFWYQQALGQGPEFLTYFQNEAQLDKSGLPSDRFFAERPEGSVSTLKIQRTQQEDSAVYLCASSFEGRSYGYTFGSGTRLTVV.

This clonotype was counted at least ten times. The CDR3 protein is CASSLGTARAEAFF. CDR3 bases: TGTGCCAGCAGCTTAGGAACAGCCCGAGCTGAAGCTTTCTTT. This chain links TRBV7-6 with TRBJ1-1; the D is unclear. There are 14 residues in the CDR3. The V gene's germline CDR1 is SGHVS and CDR2 FNYEAQ. Trimming shortened V by 1 base and J by 6 bases, and 12 bases separated the two germline ends.

The chain couples TRBV19 to TRBJ2-2; 9 bases align to TRBD1. The CDR3 has 14 amino acids. Germline trimming cut 11 bases from V and 4 bases from J; bases unmatched to any gene: 8. Germline V gives CDR1 LNHDA, CDR2 SQIVND (reference sequence). CDR3 amino acids: CAPPGTGSTGELFF. The CDR3 DNA reads TGTGCCCCACCAGGGACAGGGTCCACCGGGGAGCTGTTTTTT.

This clonotype came up a few times. The rearrangement uses TRBV7-2 and TRBJ2-2; D possibly matches TRBD1 or TRBD2 (5 bases each). This CDR3 comprises 16 residues. The V end was cut by 3 bases, the J end by 1 base, with 12 bases between. Germline V gene sequence: CDR1 SGHTA, CDR2 FQGNSA. The CDR3 spells CASSLLGVQNTGELFF. DNA for the CDR3: TGTGCCAGCAGCTTGTTGGGGGTTCAGAACACCGGGGAGCTGTTTTTT.

This clonotype was observed many times. The chain joins TRBV11-3 to TRBJ2-1; 8 bases match TRBD2. Trimming took 5 bases from V and 8 from J; bases not matched to a gene: 8. CDR3 length: 14 amino acids. Looked up from germline, CDR1 is SGHNT and CDR2 is YENEEA. In DNA form, the CDR3 reads TGTGCCAGCAGCCGAAACGGGGGGGCATATGAGCAGTTCTTC. Residues: CASSRNGGAYEQFF.

V is TRBV19 and J is TRBJ2-1, with D possibly TRBD1 on 6 matching bases. Germline CDR1 reads LNHDA; CDR2 reads SQIVND (reference sequence). The germline V and J ends were trimmed by 9 bases and 0 bases, with 15 bases remaining between them. The CDR3 is made up of 15 amino acids. CDR3 loop: CASRIGGSSYNEQFF. In DNA form, the CDR3 reads TGTGCCAGCAGAATAGGGGGAAGCTCCTACAATGAGCAGTTCTTC.

Remarks on this clonotype: Since the CDR3 does not end with the conserved phenylalanine or tryptophan, this likely comes from a read error. The chain links TRBV12-3 or TRBV12-4 to TRBJ1-1; 7 positions agree with TRBD1. After removal of 6 bases from V and 6 bases from J, the junction contained 7 bases not matched to a gene. The CDR3 is 13 residues long. The CDR3 loop is CASRIQGTAEAFS. The CDR3 DNA sequence: TGTGCCAGCAGGATACAGGGGACCGCTGAAGCTTTCTCT.

This rearrangement joins TRBV11-3 to TRBJ2-3; perhaps TRBD2 as D (5 bases). Germline lookup yields CDR1 SGHNT and CDR2 YENEEA. Deletions cut 3 bases from V and 0 bases from J, with 10 bases between. This CDR3 has 15 amino acids. The CDR3 sequence: CASSFGRDSTDTQYF. The CDR3 nucleotides read TGTGCCAGCAGCTTTGGCCGGGATAGCACAGATACGCAGTATTTT.

This clonotype has more than one count but fewer than ten. CDR3 residues: CASSLASSGVDIQYF. Written as DNA, the CDR3 is TGTGCCAGCAGCTTAGCGTCCTCGGGGGTAGACATTCAGTACTTC. This chain uses TRBV7-2 with TRBJ2-4; TRBD2 might be the D (6 bases). V lost 0 bases, J lost 8 bases, and 14 bases lay in between. Germline CDR1 and CDR2: SGHTA and FQGNSA. There are 15 residues in the CDR3.

This clonotype appeared a few times. The chain carries TRBV9 and TRBJ2-2; possible D gene TRBD2, 6 bases. The germline V gene encodes CDR1 SGDLS and CDR2 YYNGEE. V shed 1 base and J shed 5 bases, with 18 bases lying between them. The CDR3 length is 17 residues. The CDR3 loop is CASSVSPRGGGTGELFF. The CDR3 DNA is TGTGCCAGCAGCGTATCCCCCCGCGGTGGGGGGACCGGGGAGCTGTTTTTT. The variable domain in full, completed from reference TRBV9 and TRBJ2-2, reads DSGVTQTPKHLITATGQRVTLRCSPRSGDLSVYWYQQSLDQGLQFLIQYYNGEERAKGNILERFSAQQFPDLHSELNLSSLELGDSALYFCASSVSPRGGGTGELFFGEGSRLTVL.

In this sample, this clonotype turned up many times. The gene calls are TRBV28 and TRBJ2-5, with a weak D call TRBD2 (5 bases). This CDR3 region has 12 residues. V was shortened by 7 bases and J by 5 bases, with 11 bases between the two germline ends. Germline V gene data show CDR1 as MDHEN and CDR2 as SYDVKM. CDR3 loop: CASITTGETQYF. CDR3 coding DNA: TGTGCCAGCATTACCACGGGGGAGACCCAGTACTTC.